What follows is one T cell receptor (beta chain) and its context. Its target is not known. One end of the junction is discordant with germline, which a read error may explain. MiXCR, applied by TCRdb to the 5' RACE reads, yields one record per CDR3 protein. The profile shows just over 450,000 distinct CDR3 sequences, over 12% of them singletons. Looked up from germline, CDR1 is SSHAT and CDR2 is FNYEAQ (reference sequence). This CDR3 is built from 15 residues. The data were taken from a study of identical twins. Study results and caveats: Clonotypes of the beta chain that were abundant in cord blood carried fewer insertions (memory repertoires showed none). Researchers caution that invariant MAIT and iNKT cells could partly confound zero-insertion analyses. Twin-shared out-of-frame alpha sequences showed excess low generation probability.

These data also formed part of another study, on yellow fever vaccine responses in identical twins. In that study: Among the twins, the vaccine T cell response reportedly seemed partly convergent and partly personalized.

This chain links TRBV7-7 with TRBJ1-5; 9 bases match TRBD1. The sequenced sample consisted of CD4+ T cells sorted from blood. The source of this sequence is a woman under 30 in good health. DNA of the CDR3: TGTGCTAGCAGCAGACCGGGACAGGGTGACCAGCCCCAGCATTTT. Protein sequence: CASSRPGQGDQPQHF. Using reference TRBV7-7 and TRBJ1-5 for the parts outside the CDR3, the full variable domain is GAGVSQSPRYKVTKRGQDVTLRCDPISSHATLYWYQQALGQGPEFLTYFNYEAQPDKSGLPSDRFSAERPEGSISTLTIQRTEQRDSAMYRCASSRPGQGDQPQHFGDGTRLSIL.